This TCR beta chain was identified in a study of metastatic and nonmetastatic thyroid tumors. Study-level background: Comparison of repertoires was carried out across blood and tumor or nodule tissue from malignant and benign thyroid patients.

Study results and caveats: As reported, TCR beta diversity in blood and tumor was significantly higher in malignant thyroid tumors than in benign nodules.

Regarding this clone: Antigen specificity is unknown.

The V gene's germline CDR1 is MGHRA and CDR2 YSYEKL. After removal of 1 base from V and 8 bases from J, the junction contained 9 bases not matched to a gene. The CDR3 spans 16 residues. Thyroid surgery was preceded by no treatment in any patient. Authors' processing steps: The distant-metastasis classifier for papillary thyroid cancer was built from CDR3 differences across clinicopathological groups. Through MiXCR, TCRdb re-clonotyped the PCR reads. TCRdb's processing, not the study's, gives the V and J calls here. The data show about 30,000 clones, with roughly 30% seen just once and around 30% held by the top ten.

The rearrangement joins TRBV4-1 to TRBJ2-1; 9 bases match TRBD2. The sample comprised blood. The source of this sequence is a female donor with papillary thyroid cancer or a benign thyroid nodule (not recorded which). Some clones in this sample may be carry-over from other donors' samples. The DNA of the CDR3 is TGCGCCAGCAGCCAAGTCCCACTAGCGGGTAATGATGAGCAGTTCTTC. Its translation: CASSQVPLAGNDEQFF.